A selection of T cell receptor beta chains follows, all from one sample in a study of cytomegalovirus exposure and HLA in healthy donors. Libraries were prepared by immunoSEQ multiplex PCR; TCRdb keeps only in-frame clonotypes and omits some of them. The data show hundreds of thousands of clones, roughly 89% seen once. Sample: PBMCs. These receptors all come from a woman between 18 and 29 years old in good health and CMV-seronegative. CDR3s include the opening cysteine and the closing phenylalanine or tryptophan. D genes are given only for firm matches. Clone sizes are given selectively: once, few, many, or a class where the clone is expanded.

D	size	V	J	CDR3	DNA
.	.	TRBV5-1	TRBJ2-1	CASSLVIRGYNEQFF	TGCGCCAGCAGCTTGGTAATCAGGGGCTACAATGAGCAGTTCTTC
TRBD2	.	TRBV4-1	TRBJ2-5	CASSPGLAVQETQYF	TGCGCCAGCAGCCCTGGGCTAGCGGTCCAAGAGACCCAGTACTTC
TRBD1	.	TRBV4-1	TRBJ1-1	CASSARTGTGNRGAFF	TGCGCCAGCAGCGCTCGTACCGGGACAGGGAATCGTGGAGCTTTCTTT
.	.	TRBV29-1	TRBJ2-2	CSVEITTTGELFF	TGCAGCGTTGAAATTACCACAACCGGGGAGCTGTTTTTT
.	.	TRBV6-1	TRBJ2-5	CARGVPQYF	TGTGCCCGCGGGGTTCCCCAGTACTTC
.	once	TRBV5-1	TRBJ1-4	CASSTAQGEKLFF	TGCGCCAGCAGCACGGCTCAGGGGGAAAAACTGTTTTTT
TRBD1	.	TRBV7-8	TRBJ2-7	CASSRTGQGYEQYF	TGTGCCAGCAGCCGTACGGGACAGGGATACGAGCAGTACTTC
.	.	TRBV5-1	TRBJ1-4	CASSLNRATNEKLFF	TGCGCCAGCAGCTTGAACAGGGCAACTAATGAAAAACTGTTTTTT
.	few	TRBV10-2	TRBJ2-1	CASQSQGYNEQFF	TGCGCCAGCCAGAGTCAGGGGTACAATGAGCAGTTCTTC
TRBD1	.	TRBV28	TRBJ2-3	CASSSTDRGLTDTQYF	TGTGCCAGCAGTTCCACCGACAGGGGGTTGACAGATACGCAGTATTTT
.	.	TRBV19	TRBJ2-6	CASSIDQRLSGANVLTF	TGTGCCAGTAGTATAGATCAGAGACTCTCTGGGGCCAACGTCCTGACTTTC
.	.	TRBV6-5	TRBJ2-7	CASSPIQSSSYEQYF	TGTGCCAGCAGCCCCATCCAGTCCAGCTCCTACGAGCAGTACTTC
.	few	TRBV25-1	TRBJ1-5	CASSEYGSNQPQHF	TGTGCCAGCAGTGAATATGGCAGCAATCAGCCCCAGCATTTT
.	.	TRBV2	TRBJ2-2	CASQRPPGELFF	TGTGCCAGCCAGAGGCCCCCCGGGGAGCTGTTTTTT
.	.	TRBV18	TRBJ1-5	CASSPAVYQPQHF	TGTGCCAGCTCACCGGCCGTTTATCAGCCCCAGCATTTT
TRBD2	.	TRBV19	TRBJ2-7	CASSITSGSYEQYF	TGTGCCAGTAGTATCACTAGCGGGAGTTACGAGCAGTACTTC
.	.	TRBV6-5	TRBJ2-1	CASSYSDSPRNEQFF	TGTGCCAGCAGTTACTCGGACAGCCCCCGGAATGAGCAGTTCTTC
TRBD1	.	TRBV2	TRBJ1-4	CASSLQGVTNEKLFF	TGTGCCAGCAGCTTACAGGGGGTAACTAATGAAAAACTGTTTTTT
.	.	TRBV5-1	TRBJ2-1	CASSLEEGVRYNEQFF	TGCGCCAGCAGCTTGGAGGAGGGAGTGCGTTACAATGAGCAGTTCTTC
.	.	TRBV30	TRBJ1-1	CAWSARLEAFF	TGTGCCTGGAGTGCCAGACTTGAAGCTTTCTTT
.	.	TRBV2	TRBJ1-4	CASSAQGTTNEKLFF	TGTGCCAGCAGTGCTCAGGGGACAACTAATGAAAAACTGTTTTTT
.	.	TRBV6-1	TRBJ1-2	CAAEANYGYTF	TGTGCAGCAGAGGCTAACTATGGCTACACCTTC
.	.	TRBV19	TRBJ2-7	CASSPNGGYEQYF	TGTGCCAGTAGTCCAAACGGCGGCTACGAGCAGTACTTC
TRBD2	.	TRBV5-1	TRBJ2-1	CASSLGLAGDNEQFF	TGCGCCAGCAGCTTGGGGCTAGCGGGGGACAATGAGCAGTTCTTC
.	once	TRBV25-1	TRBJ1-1	CASSVKTGHPRVNTEAFF	TGTGCCAGCAGTGTTAAAACGGGACACCCCAGGGTGAACACTGAAGCTTTCTTT
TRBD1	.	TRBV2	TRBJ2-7	CASNVWDRDPEQYF	TGTGCCAGCAACGTATGGGACAGGGACCCCGAGCAGTACTTC
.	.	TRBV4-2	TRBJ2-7	CASSQDLGHPEQYF	TGTGCCAGCAGCCAAGATTTAGGACACCCCGAGCAGTACTTC
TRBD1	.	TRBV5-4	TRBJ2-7	CASGTGGPYEQYF	TGTGCCAGCGGGACAGGGGGCCCCTACGAGCAGTACTTC
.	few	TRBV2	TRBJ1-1	CASSLQMNTEAFF	TGTGCCAGCAGTTTACAGATGAACACTGAAGCTTTCTTT
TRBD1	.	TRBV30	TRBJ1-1	CAWSAPKDRIANTEAFF	TGTGCCTGGAGTGCCCCCAAGGACAGGATCGCGAACACTGAAGCTTTCTTT
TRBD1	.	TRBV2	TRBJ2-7	CASTLDRGNEQYF	TGTGCCAGCACCCTGGACAGGGGTAACGAGCAGTACTTC
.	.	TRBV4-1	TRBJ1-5	CASSTRAGVNSNQPQHF	TGCGCCAGCAGCACCAGAGCGGGGGTTAATAGCAATCAGCCCCAGCATTTT
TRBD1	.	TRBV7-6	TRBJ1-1	CASSFGTGNTEAFF	TGTGCCAGCAGCTTCGGGACAGGGAACACTGAAGCTTTCTTT
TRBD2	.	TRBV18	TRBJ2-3	CASSQESGSGADTQYF	TGTGCCAGCTCCCAGGAGAGCGGGAGTGGCGCAGATACGCAGTATTTT
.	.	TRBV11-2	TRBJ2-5	CASSPYSTQETQYF	TGTGCCAGCAGCCCATATAGTACCCAAGAGACCCAGTACTTC
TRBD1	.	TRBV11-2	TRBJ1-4	CASSPGQGASFSEKLFF	TGTGCCAGCAGCCCCGGACAGGGGGCCAGTTTTAGTGAAAAACTGTTTTTT
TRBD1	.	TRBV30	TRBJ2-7	CAWGQEYEQYF	TGTGCCTGGGGACAGGAGTACGAGCAGTACTTC
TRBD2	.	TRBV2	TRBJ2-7	CASSEMAGGAHEQYF	TGTGCCAGCAGTGAAATGGCGGGGGGGGCCCACGAGCAGTACTTC
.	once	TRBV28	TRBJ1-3	CASSLRQDTGNTIYF	TGTGCCAGCAGCCTGCGACAGGATACTGGAAACACCATATATTTT
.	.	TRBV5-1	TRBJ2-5	CASFNDNLEETQYF	TGCGCCAGCTTCAACGACAATCTGGAAGAGACCCAGTACTTC
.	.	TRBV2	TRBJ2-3	CASSEGLRSTDTQYF	TGTGCCAGCAGTGAAGGACTCAGAAGCACAGATACGCAGTATTTT
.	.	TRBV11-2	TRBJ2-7	CASSLDPLYEQYF	TGTGCCAGCAGCTTAGATCCCCTCTACGAGCAGTACTTC
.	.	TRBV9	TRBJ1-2	CASSVATRGSYGYTF	TGTGCCAGCAGCGTAGCTACAAGGGGAAGCTATGGCTACACCTTC
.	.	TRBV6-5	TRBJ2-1	CASSYAPSGYNEQFF	TGTGCCAGCAGTTACGCCCCCTCGGGTTACAATGAGCAGTTCTTC
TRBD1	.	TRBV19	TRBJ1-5	CASSRAGTGGNQPQHF	TGTGCCAGTAGCCGAGCCGGGACAGGGGGCAATCAGCCCCAGCATTTT
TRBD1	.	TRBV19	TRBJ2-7	CASSKYRGPIPYEQYF	TGTGCCAGTAGTAAATACAGGGGGCCGATTCCCTACGAGCAGTACTTC
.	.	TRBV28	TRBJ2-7	CASRTTGRSYEQYF	TGTGCCAGCAGAACGACAGGTCGGTCCTACGAGCAGTACTTC
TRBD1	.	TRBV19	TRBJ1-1	CASSNLNALRDRELTEAFF	TGTGCCAGTAGCAACCTAAACGCCCTCCGGGACAGGGAGTTAACTGAAGCTTTCTTT
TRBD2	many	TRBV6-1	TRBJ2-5	CASSEGMEREYRRETQYF	TGTGCCAGCAGTGAAGGAATGGAGCGGGAGTACCGACGGGAGACCCAGTACTTC
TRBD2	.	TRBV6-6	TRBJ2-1	CASSSGTLNEQFF	TGTGCCAGCAGTAGCGGGACTTTAAATGAGCAGTTCTTC
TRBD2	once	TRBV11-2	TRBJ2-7	CASSGEGGLALDEQYF	TGTGCCAGCAGCGGGGAGGGCGGACTAGCGTTGGACGAGCAGTACTTC
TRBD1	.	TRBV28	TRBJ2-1	CASTSGGTGINEQFF	TGTGCCAGCACCTCCGGGGGGACAGGGATCAATGAGCAGTTCTTC
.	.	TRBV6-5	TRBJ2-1	CASSYSRARLNEQFF	TGTGCCAGCAGTTACTCGAGGGCTAGGTTAAATGAGCAGTTCTTC
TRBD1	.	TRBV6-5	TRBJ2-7	CASSGTGGSEQYF	TGTGCCAGCAGCGGGACAGGGGGTTCCGAGCAGTACTTC
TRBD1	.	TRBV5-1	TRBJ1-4	CASSWSAGTGNEKLFF	TGCGCCAGCAGCTGGAGCGCCGGGACAGGGAATGAAAAACTGTTTTTT
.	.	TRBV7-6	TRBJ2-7	CASSLGQPYEQYF	TGTGCCAGCAGCTTGGGACAACCCTACGAGCAGTACTTC
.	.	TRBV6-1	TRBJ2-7	CASSETRDEQYF	TGTGCCAGCAGTGAGACGAGGGACGAGCAGTACTTC